These T cell receptor beta chains were read from a single sample in a study of blood T cell repertoires in COVID-19. Assay used: immunoSEQ multiplex PCR; TCRdb lists only in-frame clones, some missing. The sample holds around 330,000 clones, 80% to 90% seen once. The sequenced sample consisted of PBMCs or T cells enriched from blood (not recorded which). Receptor source: a woman aged 18-35 years who had recovered from COVID-19. The CDR3 runs from the conserved cysteine through the conserved F or W. The D gene is left open where the match is weak. Size tells how often a clone was seen (once, few, many) or the class of an expanded clone, and some rows leave it out.

>TRBV6-2/TRBV6-3|.|TRBJ2-1|.
TGTGCCAGCAGTTGGCTTGGAGCGGTGACCACCTACAATGAGCAGTTCTTC
CASSWLGAVTTYNEQFF
>TRBV4-3|.|TRBJ2-1|TRBD2
TGCGCCAGCAGCCAAAAACTAGCGGGAGTCCATGAGCAGTTCTTC
CASSQKLAGVHEQFF
>TRBV28|.|TRBJ2-2|TRBD1
TGTGCCAGCGGGACAGCCTATACCGGGGAGCTGTTTTTT
CASGTAYTGELFF
>TRBV3-1/TRBV3-2|.|TRBJ1-5|.
TGTGCCAGCAGCCAATCCCACGGGCCCCAGCATTTT
CASSQSHGPQHF
>TRBV5-6|few|TRBJ2-1|TRBD1
TGTGCCAGCAGCTTGGGCCCGGGACAGTCCTACAATGAGCAGTTCTTC
CASSLGPGQSYNEQFF
>TRBV5-4|.|TRBJ2-2|.
TGTGCCAGCAGCTTGGGGGGGGCGAACACCGGGGAGCTGTTTTTT
CASSLGGANTGELFF
>TRBV7-9|.|TRBJ1-2|.
TGTGCCAGCAGCTTAATCCTACAGGGTGATGGCTACACCTTC
CASSLILQGDGYTF
>TRBV28|.|TRBJ1-2|TRBD1
TGTGCCAGCAGGGAAACCGGGACAGACACTTTTAACTATGGCTACACCTTC
CASRETGTDTFNYGYTF
>TRBV6-2/TRBV6-3|.|TRBJ1-2|.
TGTGCCAGCAGTTTCGGGACATCCTATGGCTACACCTTC
CASSFGTSYGYTF
>TRBV28|.|TRBJ1-3|.
TGTGCCAGCAGTTTAGGAGTTCTTTCAACCTCTGGAAACACCATATATTTT
CASSLGVLSTSGNTIYF